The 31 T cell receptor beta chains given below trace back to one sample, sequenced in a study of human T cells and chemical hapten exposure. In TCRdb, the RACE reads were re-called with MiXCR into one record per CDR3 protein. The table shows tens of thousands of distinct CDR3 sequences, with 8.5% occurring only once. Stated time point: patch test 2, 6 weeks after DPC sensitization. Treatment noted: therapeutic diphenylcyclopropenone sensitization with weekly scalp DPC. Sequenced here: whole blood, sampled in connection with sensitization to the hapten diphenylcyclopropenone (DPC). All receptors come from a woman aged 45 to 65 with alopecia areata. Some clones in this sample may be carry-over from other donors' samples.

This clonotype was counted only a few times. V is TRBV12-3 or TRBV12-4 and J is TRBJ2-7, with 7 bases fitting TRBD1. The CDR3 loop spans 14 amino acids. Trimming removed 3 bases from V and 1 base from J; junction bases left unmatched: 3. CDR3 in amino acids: CASSLGQPSYEQYF. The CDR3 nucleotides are TGTGCCAGCAGTTTGGGACAGCCATCCTACGAGCAGTACTTC.

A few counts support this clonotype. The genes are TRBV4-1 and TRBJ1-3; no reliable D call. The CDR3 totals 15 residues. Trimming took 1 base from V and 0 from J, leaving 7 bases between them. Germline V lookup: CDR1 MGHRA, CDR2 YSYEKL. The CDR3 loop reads CASSQVPVSGNTIYF. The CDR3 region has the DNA TGCGCCAGCAGCCAAGTGCCCGTCTCTGGAAACACCATATATTTT.

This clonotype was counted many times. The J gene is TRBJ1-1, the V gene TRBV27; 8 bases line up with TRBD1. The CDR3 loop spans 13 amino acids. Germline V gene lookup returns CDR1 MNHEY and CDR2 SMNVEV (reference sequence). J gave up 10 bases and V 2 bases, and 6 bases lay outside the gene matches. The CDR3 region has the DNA TGTGCCAGCAGTTTAGACGGGCAGGGGGCAGCTTTCTTT. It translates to CASSLDGQGAAFF.

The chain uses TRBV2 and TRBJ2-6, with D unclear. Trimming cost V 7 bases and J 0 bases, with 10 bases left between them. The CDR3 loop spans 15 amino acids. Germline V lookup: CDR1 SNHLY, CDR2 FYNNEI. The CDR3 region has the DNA TGTGCCAGCAACTTGGTCCGCTCTGGGGCCAACGTCCTGACTTTC. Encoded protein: CASNLVRSGANVLTF.

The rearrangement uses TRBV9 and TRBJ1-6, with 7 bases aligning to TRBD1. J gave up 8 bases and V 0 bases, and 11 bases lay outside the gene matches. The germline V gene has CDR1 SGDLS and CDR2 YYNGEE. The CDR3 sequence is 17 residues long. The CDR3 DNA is TGTGCCAGCAGCGTAGAAGGCGGAACAGGGGCGCATTCACCCCTCCACTTT. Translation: CASSVEGGTGAHSPLHF.

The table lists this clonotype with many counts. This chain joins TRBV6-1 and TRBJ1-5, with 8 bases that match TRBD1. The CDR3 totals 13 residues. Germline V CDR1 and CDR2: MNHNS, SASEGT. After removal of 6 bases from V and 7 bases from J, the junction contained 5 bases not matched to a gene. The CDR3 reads CASRQGAGQPQHF. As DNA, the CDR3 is TGTGCCAGCAGGCAGGGGGCAGGACAGCCCCAGCATTTT.

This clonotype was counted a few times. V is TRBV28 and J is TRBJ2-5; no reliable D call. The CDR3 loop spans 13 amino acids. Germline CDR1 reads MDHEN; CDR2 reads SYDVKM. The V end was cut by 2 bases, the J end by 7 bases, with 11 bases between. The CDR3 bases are TGTGCCAGCAGTTTAGGGTCATCCGGGACCCAGTACTTC. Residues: CASSLGSSGTQYF.

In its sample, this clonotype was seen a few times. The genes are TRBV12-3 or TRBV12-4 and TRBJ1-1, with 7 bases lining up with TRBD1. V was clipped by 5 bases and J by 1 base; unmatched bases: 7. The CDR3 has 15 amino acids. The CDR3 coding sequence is TGTGCCAGCAGTCCCAGACAGGGAGGGAACACTGAAGCTTTCTTT. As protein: CASSPRQGGNTEAFF.

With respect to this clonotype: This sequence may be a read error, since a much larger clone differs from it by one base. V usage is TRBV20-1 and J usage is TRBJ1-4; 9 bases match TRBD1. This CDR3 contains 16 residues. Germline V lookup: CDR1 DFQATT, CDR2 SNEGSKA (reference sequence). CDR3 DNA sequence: TGCAGTGCGGCGGGACAGGGAACGTCTAGAAGTGAAAAACAGTTTTTT. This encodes CSAAGQGTSRSEKQFF.

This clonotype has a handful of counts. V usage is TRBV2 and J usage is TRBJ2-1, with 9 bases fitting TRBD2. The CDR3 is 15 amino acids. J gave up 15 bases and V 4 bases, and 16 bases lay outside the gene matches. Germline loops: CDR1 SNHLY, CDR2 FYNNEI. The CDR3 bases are TGTGCCAGCAGTGGCATGAGGCGGGGGGGCGGAGGAGCGTTCTTC. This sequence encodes CASSGMRRGGGGAFF.

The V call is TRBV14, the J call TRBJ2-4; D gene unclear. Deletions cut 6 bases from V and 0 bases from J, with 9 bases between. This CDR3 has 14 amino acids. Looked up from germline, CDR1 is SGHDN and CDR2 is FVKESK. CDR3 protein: CASRDDLAKNIQYF. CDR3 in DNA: TGTGCCAGCAGGGACGATCTAGCCAAAAACATTCAGTACTTC.

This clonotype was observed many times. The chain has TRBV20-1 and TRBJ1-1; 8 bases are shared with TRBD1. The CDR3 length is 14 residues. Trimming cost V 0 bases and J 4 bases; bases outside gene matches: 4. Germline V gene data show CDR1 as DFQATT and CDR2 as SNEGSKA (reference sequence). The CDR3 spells CSARESTGGTEAFF. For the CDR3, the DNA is TGCAGTGCTAGAGAGTCTACAGGGGGCACTGAAGCTTTCTTT.

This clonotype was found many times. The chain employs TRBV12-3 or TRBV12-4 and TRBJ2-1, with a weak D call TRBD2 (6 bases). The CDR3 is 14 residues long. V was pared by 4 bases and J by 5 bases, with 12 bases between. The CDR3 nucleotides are TGTGCCAGCAGTTCGGGCTCGGGGGACAATGAGCAGTTCTTC. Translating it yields CASSSGSGDNEQFF.

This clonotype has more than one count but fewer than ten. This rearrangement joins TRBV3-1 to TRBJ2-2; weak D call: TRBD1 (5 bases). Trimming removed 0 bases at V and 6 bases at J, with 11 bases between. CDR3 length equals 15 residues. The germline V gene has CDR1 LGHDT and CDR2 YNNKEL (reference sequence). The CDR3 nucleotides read TGTGCCAGCAGCCAAGATTCAGGGTCCGCCGGGGAGCTGTTTTTT. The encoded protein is CASSQDSGSAGELFF.

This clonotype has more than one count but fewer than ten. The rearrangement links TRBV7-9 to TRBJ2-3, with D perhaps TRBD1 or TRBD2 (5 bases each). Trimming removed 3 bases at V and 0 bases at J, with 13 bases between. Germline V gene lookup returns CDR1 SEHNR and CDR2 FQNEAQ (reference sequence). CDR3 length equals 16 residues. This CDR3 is CASSLRDGPSTDTQYF. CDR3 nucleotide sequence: TGTGCCAGCAGCTTGAGGGACGGTCCTAGCACAGATACGCAGTATTTT.

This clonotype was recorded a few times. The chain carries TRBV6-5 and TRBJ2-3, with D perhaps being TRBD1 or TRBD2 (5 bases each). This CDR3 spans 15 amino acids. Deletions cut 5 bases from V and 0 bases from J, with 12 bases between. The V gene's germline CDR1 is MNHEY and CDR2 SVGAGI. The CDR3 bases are TGTGCCAGCAGTGCCGGGACCCAAAGCACAGATACGCAGTATTTT. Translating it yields CASSAGTQSTDTQYF.

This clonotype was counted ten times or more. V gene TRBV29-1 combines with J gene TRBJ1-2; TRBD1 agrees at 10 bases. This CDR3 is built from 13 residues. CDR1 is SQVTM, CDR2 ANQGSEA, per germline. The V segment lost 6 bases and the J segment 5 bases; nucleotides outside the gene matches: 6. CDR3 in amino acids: CSVVDRGRYGYTF. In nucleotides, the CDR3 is TGCAGCGTGGTTGACAGGGGGCGGTATGGCTACACCTTC.

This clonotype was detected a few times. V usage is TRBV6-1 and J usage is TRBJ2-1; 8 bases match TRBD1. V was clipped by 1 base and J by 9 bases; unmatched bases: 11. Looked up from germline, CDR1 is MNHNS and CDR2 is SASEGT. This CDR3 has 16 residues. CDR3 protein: CASSEEIGQGSSEQFF. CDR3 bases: TGTGCCAGCAGTGAAGAGATAGGACAGGGTTCTAGTGAGCAGTTCTTC.

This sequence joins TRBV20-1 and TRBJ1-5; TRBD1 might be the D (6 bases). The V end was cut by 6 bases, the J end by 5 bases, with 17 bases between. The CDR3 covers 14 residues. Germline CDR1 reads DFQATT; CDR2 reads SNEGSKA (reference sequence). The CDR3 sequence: CSARSTGFYQPQHF. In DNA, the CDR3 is TGCAGTGCCCGTTCGACAGGTTTTTATCAGCCCCAGCATTTT.

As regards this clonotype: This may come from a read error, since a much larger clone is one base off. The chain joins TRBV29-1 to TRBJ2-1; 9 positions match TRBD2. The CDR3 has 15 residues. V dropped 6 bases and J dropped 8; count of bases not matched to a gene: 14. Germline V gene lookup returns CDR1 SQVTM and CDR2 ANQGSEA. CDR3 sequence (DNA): TGCAGCGTCTCGCCTTGGGCGGGGGGGCGGGATGAGCAGTTCTTC. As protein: CSVSPWAGGRDEQFF.

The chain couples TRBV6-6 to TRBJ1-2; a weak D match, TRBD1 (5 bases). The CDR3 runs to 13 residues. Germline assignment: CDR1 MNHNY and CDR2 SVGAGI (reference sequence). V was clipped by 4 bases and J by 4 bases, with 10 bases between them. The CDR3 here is CASSSAGGYGYTF. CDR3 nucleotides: TGTGCCAGCAGTTCAGCCGGGGGCTATGGCTACACCTTC.

CDR3 sequence: CASSYLAGGQDTQYF. The CDR3 coding sequence is TGTGCCAGCAGCTACCTAGCGGGAGGGCAGGATACGCAGTATTTT. The V gene is TRBV7-2, the J gene TRBJ2-3; 12 nucleotides agree with TRBD2. The J segment lost 6 bases and the V segment lost 4 bases, leaving 5 bases of the junction unmatched. Germline CDR1 is SGHTA and CDR2 is FQGNSA. There are 15 residues in the CDR3. Drawing the rest from reference TRBV7-2 and TRBJ2-3, the complete variable domain is GAGVSQSPSNKVTEKGKDVELRCDPISGHTALYWYRQSLGQGLEFLIYFQGNSAPDKSGLPSDRFSAERTGGSVSTLTIQRTQQEDSAVYLCASSYLAGGQDTQYFGPGTRLTVL.

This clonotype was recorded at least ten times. CDR3 residues: CASSLGQGDTDTQYF. The CDR3 DNA follows: TGTGCCAGCAGCTTGGGTCAGGGGGACACAGATACGCAGTATTTT. This rearrangement joins TRBV7-9 to TRBJ2-3, with 7 bases identical to TRBD1. After removal of 3 bases from V and 2 bases from J, the junction contained 5 bases not matched to a gene. The CDR3 loop spans 15 amino acids. Germline loops: CDR1 SEHNR, CDR2 FQNEAQ (reference sequence).

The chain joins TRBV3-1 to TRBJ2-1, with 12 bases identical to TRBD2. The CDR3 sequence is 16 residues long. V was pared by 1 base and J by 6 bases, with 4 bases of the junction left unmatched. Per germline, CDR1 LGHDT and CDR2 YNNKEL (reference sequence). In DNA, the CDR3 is TGTGCCAGCAGCCAAGTCCCTAGCGGGGGGGTCAATGAGCAGTTCTTC. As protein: CASSQVPSGGVNEQFF.

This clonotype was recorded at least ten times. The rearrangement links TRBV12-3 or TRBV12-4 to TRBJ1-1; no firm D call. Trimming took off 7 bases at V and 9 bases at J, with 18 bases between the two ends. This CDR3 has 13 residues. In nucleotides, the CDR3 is TGTGCCAGCACCAGTAGCCCAACAACAAAAGCTTTCTTT. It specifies CASTSSPTTKAFF.

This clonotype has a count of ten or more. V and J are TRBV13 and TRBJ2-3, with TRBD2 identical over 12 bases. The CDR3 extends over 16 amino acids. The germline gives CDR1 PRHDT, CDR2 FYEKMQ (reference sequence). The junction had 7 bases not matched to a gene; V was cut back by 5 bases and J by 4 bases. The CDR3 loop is CASSNPSGGAPDTQYF. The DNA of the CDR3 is TGTGCCAGCAGCAATCCTAGCGGGGGGGCCCCAGATACGCAGTATTTT. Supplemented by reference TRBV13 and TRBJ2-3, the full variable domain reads AAGVIQSPRHLIKEKRETATLKCYPIPRHDTVYWYQQGPGQDPQFLISFYEKMQSDKGSIPDRFSAQQFSDYHSELNMSSLELGDSALYFCASSNPSGGAPDTQYFGPGTRLTVL.

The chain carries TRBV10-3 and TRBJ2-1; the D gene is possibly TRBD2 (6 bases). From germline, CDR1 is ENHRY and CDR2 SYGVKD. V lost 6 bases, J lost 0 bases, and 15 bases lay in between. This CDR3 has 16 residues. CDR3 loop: CAIRTNAEGSYNEQFF. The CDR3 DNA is TGTGCCATCAGGACAAACGCGGAGGGCTCCTACAATGAGCAGTTCTTC.

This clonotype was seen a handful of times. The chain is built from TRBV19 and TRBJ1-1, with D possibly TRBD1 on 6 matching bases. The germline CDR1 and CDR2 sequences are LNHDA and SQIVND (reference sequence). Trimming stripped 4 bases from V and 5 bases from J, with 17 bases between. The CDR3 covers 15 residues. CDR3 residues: CASSTATGRGTEAFF. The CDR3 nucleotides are TGTGCCAGTAGTACAGCTACAGGGAGGGGAACTGAAGCTTTCTTT.

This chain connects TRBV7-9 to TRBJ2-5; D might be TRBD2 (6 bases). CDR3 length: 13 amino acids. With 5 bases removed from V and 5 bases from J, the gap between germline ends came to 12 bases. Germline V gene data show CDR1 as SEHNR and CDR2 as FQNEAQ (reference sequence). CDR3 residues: CASSLTSFETQYF. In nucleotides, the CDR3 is TGTGCCAGCAGCCTTACTAGCTTTGAGACCCAGTACTTC.

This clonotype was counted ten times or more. In DNA, the CDR3 is TGTGCCAGCAACTCCCCCGGGACTAGCGGGAGACCCGCTGAGCAGTTCTTC. This gives the protein CASNSPGTSGRPAEQFF. V usage is TRBV12-3 or TRBV12-4 and J usage is TRBJ2-1; 14 nucleotides line up with TRBD2. V lost 7 bases and J lost 9; bases outside the gene matches: 14. This CDR3 has 17 amino acids.

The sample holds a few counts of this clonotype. The CDR3 region is CASQGRHHSPLHF. CDR3 DNA: TGTGCCAGCCAGGGAAGACATCATTCACCCCTCCACTTT. V is TRBV6-2 or TRBV6-3 and J is TRBJ1-6, with D maybe TRBD1 (5 bases). Trimming removed 8 bases from V and 8 bases from J, with 13 bases in between. Germline V CDR1 and CDR2: MNHEY, SVGEGT. This CDR3 comprises 13 residues.